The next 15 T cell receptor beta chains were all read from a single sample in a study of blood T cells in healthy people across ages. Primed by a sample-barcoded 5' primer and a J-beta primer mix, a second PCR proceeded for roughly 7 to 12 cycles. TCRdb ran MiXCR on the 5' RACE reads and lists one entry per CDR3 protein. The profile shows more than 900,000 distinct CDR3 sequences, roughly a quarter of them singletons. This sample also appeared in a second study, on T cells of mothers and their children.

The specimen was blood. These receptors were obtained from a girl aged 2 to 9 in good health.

CDR3 sequence reads: CSVEHRGVEQYF. The DNA of the CDR3 is TGCAGCGTTGAACACAGGGGAGTCGAGCAGTACTTC. V and J are TRBV29-1 and TRBJ2-7, with 7 bases identical to TRBD1. Germline CDR1 is SQVTM and CDR2 is ANQGSEA. J was trimmed by 6 bases and V by 2 bases; bases with no gene match: 4. The CDR3 extends over 12 amino acids.

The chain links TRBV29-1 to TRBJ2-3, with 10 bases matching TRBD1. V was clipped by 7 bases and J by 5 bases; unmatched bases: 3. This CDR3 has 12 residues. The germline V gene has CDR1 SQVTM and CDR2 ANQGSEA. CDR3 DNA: TGCAGCGGTGGACAGGGGGAAGATACGCAGTATTTT. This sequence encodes CSGGQGEDTQYF.

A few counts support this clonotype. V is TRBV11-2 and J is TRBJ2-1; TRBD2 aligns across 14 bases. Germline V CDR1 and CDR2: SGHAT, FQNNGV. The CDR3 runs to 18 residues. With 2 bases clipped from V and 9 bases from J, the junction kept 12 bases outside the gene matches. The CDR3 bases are TGTGCCAGCAGCTTAACGGGCCAGGGGACTAGCGGGAGTGGTGAGCAGTTCTTC. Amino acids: CASSLTGQGTSGSGEQFF.

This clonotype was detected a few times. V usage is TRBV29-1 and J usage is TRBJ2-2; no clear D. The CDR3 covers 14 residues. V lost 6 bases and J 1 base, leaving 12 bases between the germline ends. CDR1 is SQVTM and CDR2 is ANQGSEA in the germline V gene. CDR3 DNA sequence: TGCAGCGTCCGGACGGAAAAGAACACCGGGGAGCTGTTTTTT. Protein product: CSVRTEKNTGELFF.

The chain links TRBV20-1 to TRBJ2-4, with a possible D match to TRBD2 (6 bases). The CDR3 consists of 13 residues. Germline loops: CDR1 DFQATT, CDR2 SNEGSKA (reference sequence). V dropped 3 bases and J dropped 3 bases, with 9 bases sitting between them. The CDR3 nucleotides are TGCAGTGCTAGGGGGGGAGGCAAAAACATTCAGTACTTC. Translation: CSARGGGKNIQYF.

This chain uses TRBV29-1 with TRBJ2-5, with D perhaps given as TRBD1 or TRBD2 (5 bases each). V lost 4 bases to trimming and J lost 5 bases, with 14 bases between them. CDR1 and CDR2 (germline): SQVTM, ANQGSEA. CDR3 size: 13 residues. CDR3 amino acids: CSVAPGPWETQYF. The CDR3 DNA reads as TGCAGCGTTGCTCCGGGACCCTGGGAGACCCAGTACTTC. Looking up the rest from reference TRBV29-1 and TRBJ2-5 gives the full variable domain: SAVISQKPSRDICQRGTSLTIQCQVDSQVTMMFWYRQQPGQSLTLIATANQGSEATYESGFVIDKFPISRPNLTFSTLTVSNMSPEDSSIYLCSVAPGPWETQYFGPGTRLLVL.

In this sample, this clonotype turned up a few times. Here the CDR3 DNA reads TGTGCCAGCGGTTGGACAAGCACAGATACGCAGTATTTT. Protein product: CASGWTSTDTQYF. V usage is TRBV6-5 and J usage is TRBJ2-3; tentatively, D is TRBD1 (5 bases). CDR1 is MNHEY and CDR2 is SVGAGI in the germline V gene. Trimming left V 8 bases short and J 0 bases short, with 9 bases between. This CDR3 spans 13 amino acids.

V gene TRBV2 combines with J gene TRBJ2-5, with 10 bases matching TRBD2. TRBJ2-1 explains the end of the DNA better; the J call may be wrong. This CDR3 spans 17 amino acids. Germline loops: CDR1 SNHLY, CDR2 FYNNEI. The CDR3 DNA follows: TGTGCCAGCACAACCGGGACTAGCGCGGCCTCCTACAATGAGCAGTTCTTC. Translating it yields CASTTGTSAASYNEQFF.

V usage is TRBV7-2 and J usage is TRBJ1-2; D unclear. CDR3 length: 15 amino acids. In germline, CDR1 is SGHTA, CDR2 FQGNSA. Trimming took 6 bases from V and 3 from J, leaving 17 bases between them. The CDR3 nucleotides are TGTGCCAGCAGAACTGATGTGGCAGTCGACTATGGCTACACCTTC. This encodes CASRTDVAVDYGYTF.

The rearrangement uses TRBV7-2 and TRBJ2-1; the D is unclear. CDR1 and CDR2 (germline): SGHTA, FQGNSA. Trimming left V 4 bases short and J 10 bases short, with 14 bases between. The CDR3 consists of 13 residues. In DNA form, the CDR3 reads TGTGCCAGCAGCTACGGACCTTTGGGGGAGCAGTTCTTC. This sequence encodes CASSYGPLGEQFF. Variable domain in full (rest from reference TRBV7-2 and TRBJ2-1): GAGVSQSPSNKVTEKGKDVELRCDPISGHTALYWYRQSLGQGLEFLIYFQGNSAPDKSGLPSDRFSAERTGGSVSTLTIQRTQQEDSAVYLCASSYGPLGEQFFGPGTRLTVL.

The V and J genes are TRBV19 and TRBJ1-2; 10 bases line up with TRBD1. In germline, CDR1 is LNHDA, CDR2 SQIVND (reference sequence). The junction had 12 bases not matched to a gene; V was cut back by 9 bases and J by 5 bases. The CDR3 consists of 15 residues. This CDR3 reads CASTLEGQGSYGYTF. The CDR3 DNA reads TGTGCCAGCACTCTAGAGGGACAGGGGAGTTATGGCTACACCTTC.

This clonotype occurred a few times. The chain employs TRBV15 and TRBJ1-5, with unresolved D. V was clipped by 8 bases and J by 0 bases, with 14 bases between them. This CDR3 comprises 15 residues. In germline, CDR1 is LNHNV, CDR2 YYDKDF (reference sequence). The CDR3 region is CATETTPYSNQPQHF. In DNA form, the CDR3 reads TGTGCCACCGAAACGACCCCCTATAGCAATCAGCCCCAGCATTTT. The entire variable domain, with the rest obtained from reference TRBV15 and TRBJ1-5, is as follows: DAMVIQNPRYQVTQFGKPVTLSCSQTLNHNVMYWYQQKSSQAPKLLFHYYDKDFNNEADTPDNFQSRRPNTSFCFLDIRSPGLGDTAMYLCATETTPYSNQPQHFGDGTRLSIL.

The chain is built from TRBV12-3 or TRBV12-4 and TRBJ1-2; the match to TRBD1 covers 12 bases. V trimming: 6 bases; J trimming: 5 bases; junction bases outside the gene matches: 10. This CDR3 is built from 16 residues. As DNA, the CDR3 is TGTGCCAGCAGCGCCGGGACAGGGGGCGGCAAATATGGCTACACCTTC. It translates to CASSAGTGGGKYGYTF.

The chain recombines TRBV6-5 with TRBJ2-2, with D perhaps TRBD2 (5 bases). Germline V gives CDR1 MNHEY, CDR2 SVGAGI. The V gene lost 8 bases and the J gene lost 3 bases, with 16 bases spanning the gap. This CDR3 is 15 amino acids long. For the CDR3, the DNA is TGTGCCAGCGGAATACTAGGAGGACACACCGGGGAGCTGTTTTTT. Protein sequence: CASGILGGHTGELFF.

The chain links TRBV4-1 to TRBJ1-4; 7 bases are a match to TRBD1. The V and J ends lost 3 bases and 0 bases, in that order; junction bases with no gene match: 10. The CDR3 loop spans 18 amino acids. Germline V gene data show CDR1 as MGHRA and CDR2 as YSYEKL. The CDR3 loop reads CASSHEIGTATTNEKLFF. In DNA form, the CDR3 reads TGCGCCAGCAGCCATGAAATCGGGACAGCCACAACTAATGAAAAACTGTTTTTT.